The clone carrying this TCR beta chain occurred many times. Original data processing: A per-sample median of about 94,000 TCRs was observed, with counts ranging from 23,224 to 690,600. TCRdb fed the RACE reads into MiXCR, producing one record per CDR3 protein. The V and J calls were not made by the authors but by TCRdb's processing. Of roughly 38,000 distinct CDR3 sequences listed, 4% were seen once; the top ten hold roughly a quarter. In germline, CDR1 is SGHVS, CDR2 FQNEAQ. The CDR3 is 13 amino acids. Trimming removed 5 bases from V and 3 bases from J, with 10 bases in between. The sample is drawn from a study of human T cells and chemical hapten exposure. Overall study context: Each patient's scalp received weekly diphenylcyclopropenone throughout the approximately 23-week study.

Time point indicated: patch test 1, 2 weeks after DPC sensitization. The sample's treatment: therapeutic diphenylcyclopropenone sensitization with weekly scalp DPC. The starting material, unfractionated whole blood, was used for total RNA extraction. Sequenced material: whole blood, taken in connection with sensitization to the hapten diphenylcyclopropenone (DPC). The source is a man aged 45-65 years with alopecia areata. Some clones in this sample may be carry-over from other donors' samples. This chain uses TRBV7-8 with TRBJ2-5; D gene uncertain. CDR3 nucleotides: TGTGCCAGCAGCCCCCAAGGAAAAGAGACCCAGTACTTC. It encodes CASSPQGKETQYF.